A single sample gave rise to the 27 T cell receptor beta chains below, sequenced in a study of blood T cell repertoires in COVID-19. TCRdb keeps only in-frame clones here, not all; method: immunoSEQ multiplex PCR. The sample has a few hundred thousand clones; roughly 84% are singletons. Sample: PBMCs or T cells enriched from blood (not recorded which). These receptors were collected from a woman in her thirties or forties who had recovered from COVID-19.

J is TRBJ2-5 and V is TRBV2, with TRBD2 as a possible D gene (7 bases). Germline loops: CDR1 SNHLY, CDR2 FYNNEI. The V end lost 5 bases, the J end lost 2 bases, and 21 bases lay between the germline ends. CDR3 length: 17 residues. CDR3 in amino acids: CASSPSRTGGRQETQYF. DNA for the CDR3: TGTGCCAGCAGTCCTTCGCGTACGGGGGGCAGACAAGAGACCCAGTACTTC.

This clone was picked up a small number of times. The CDR3 spells CASPTIPTGGGNTIYF. The CDR3 bases are TGTGCCAGCCCAACCATCCCCACTGGGGGGGGAAACACCATATATTTT. The V and J genes are TRBV18 and TRBJ1-3; the D gene is possibly TRBD1 (5 bases). The CDR3 extends over 16 amino acids. The ends were cut back, 8 bases at V and 4 bases at J, with 21 bases in the middle. CDR1 and CDR2 (germline): KGHSH, LQKENI.

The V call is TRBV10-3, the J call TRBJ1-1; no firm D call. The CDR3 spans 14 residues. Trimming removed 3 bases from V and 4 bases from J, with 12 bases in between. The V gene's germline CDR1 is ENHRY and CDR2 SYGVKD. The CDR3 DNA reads TGTGCCATCAGTGACTCGCTGGTGGCCACTGAAGCTTTCTTT. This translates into CAISDSLVATEAFF.

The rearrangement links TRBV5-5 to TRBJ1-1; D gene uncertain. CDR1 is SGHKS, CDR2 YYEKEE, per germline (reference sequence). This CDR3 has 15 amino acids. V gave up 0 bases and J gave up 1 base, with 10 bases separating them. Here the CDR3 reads CASSLDLVGNTEAFF. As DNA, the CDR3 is TGTGCCAGCAGCTTGGATTTGGTCGGGAACACTGAAGCTTTCTTT. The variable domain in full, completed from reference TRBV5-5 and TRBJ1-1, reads DAGVTQSPTHLIKTRGQQVTLRCSPISGHKSVSWYQQVLGQGPQFIFQYYEKEERGRGNFPDRFSARQFPNYSSELNVNALLLGDSALYLCASSLDLVGNTEAFFGQGTRLTVV.

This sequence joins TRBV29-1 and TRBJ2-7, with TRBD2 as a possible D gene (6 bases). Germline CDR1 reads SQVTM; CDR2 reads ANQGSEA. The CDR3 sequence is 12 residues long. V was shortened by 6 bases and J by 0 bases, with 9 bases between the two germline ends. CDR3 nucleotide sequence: TGCAGCGTGGGAGGTCTCTCCTACGAGCAGTACTTC. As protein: CSVGGLSYEQYF.

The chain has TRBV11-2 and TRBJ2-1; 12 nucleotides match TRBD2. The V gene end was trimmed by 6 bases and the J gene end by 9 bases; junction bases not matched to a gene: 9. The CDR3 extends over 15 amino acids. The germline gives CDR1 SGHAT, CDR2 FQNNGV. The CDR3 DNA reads TGTGCCAGCAGTCCTAGCGGGAGGGCCCAGGGTGAGCAGTTCTTC. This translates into CASSPSGRAQGEQFF.

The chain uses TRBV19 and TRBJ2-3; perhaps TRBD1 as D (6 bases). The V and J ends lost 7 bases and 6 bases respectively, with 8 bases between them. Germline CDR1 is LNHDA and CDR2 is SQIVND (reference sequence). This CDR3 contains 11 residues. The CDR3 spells CASTGEDTQYF. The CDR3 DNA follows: TGTGCCAGTACAGGGGAGGATACGCAGTATTTT.

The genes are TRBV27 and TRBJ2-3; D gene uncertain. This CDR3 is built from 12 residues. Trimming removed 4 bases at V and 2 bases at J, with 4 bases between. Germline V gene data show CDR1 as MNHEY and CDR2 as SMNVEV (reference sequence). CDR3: CASSSITDTQYF. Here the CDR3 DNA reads TGTGCCAGCAGTTCTATCACAGATACGCAGTATTTT.

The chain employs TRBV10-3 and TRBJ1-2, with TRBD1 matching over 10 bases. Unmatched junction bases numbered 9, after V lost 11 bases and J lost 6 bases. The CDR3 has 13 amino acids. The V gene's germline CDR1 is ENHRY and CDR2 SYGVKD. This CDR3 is CAASWDRGDGYTF. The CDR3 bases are TGTGCCGCCTCTTGGGACAGGGGAGATGGCTACACCTTC.

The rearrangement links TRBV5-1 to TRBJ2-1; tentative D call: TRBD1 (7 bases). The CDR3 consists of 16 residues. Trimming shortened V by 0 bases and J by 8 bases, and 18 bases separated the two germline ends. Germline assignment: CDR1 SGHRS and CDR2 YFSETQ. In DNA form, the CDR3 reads TGCGCCAGCAGCTTGGAGGGGGCGGGCCGCGGGGATGAGCAGTTCTTC. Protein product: CASSLEGAGRGDEQFF.

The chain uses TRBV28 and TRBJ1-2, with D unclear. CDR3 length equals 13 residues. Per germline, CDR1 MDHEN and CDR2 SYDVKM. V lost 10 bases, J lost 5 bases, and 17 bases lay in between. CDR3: CATSLQQTYGYTF. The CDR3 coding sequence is TGTGCCACGAGCCTACAGCAAACTTATGGCTACACCTTC.

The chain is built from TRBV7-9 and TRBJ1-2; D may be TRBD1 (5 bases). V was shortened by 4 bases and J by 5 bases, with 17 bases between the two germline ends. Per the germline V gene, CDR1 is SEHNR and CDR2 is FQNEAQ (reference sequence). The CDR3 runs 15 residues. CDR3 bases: TGTGCCAGCAGCTGGGGGGGGTTAAGTGGGTATGGCTACACCTTC. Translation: CASSWGGLSGYGYTF.

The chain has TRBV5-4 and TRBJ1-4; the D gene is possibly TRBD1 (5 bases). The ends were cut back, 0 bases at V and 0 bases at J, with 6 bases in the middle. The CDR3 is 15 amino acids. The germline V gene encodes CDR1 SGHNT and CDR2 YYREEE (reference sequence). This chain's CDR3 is CASSLEGATNEKLFF. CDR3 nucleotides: TGTGCCAGCAGCTTGGAAGGGGCAACTAATGAAAAACTGTTTTTT.

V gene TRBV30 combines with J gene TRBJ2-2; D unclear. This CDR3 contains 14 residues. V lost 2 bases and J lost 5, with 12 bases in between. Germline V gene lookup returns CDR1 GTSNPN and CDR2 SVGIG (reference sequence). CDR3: CAWSLKGATGELFF. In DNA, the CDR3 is TGTGCCTGGAGTCTAAAAGGAGCGACCGGGGAGCTGTTTTTT.

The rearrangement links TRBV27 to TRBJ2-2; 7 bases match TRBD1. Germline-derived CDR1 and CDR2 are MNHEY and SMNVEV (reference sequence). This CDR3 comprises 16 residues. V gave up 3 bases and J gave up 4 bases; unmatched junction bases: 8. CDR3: CASSFLRDSPTGELFF. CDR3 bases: TGTGCCAGCAGTTTTCTCCGGGACAGCCCCACCGGGGAGCTGTTTTTT.

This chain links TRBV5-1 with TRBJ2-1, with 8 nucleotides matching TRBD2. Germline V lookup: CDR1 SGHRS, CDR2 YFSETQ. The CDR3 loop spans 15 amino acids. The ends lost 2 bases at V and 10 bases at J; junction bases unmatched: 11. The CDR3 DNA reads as TGCGCCAGCAGCTTAGGACTAGCCAGAGTGGAGGAGCAGTTCTTC. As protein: CASSLGLARVEEQFF. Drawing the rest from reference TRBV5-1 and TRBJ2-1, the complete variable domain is KAGVTQTPRYLIKTRGQQVTLSCSPISGHRSVSWYQQTPGQGLQFLFEYFSETQRNKGNFPGRFSGRQFSNSRSEMNVSTLELGDSALYLCASSLGLARVEEQFFGPGTRLTVL.

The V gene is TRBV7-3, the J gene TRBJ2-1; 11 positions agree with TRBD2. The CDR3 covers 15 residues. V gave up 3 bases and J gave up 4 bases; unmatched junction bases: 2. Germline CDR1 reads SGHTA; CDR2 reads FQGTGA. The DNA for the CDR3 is TGTGCCAGCAGCTTCCGACTAGCGGGGTACAATGAGCAGTTCTTC. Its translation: CASSFRLAGYNEQFF.

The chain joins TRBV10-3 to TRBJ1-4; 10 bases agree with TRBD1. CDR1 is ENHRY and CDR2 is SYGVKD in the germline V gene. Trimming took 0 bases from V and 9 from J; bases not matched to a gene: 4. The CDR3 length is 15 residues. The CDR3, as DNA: TGTGCCATCAGTGAGTCATCGGACAGGGGGAAAAAACTGTTTTTT. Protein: CAISESSDRGKKLFF.

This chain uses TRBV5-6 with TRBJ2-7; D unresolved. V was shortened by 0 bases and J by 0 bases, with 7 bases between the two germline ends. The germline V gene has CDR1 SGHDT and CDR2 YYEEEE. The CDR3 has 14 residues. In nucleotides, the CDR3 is TGTGCCAGCAGCTTGGCCCGGAGCTCCTACGAGCAGTACTTC. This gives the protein CASSLARSSYEQYF.

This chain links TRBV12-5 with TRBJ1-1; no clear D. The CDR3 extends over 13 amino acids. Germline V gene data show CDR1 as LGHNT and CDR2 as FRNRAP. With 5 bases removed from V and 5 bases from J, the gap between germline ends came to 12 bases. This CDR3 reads CASGLERRTEAFF. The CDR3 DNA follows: TGTGCTAGTGGTCTTGAGAGGCGGACTGAAGCTTTCTTT.

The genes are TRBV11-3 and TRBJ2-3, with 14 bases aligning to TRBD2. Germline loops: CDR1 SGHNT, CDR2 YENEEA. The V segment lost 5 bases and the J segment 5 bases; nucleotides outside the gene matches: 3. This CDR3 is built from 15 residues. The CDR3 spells CASSLGLAGVDTQYF. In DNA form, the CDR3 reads TGTGCCAGCAGCCTGGGACTAGCGGGGGTAGATACGCAGTATTTT.

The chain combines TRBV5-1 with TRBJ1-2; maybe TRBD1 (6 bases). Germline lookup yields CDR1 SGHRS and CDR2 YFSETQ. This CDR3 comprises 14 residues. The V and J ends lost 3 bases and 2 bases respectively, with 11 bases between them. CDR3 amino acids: CASSSDRANYGYTF. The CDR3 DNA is TGCGCCAGCAGCTCGGACAGAGCCAACTATGGCTACACCTTC.

This chain's CDR3 is CASSSRGGFEQFF. Here the CDR3 DNA reads TGTGCCAGCAGCTCCCGGGGTGGGTTTGAGCAGTTCTTC. This rearrangement joins TRBV7-2 to TRBJ2-1, with TRBD2 as a possible D gene (5 bases). The germline V gene encodes CDR1 SGHTA and CDR2 FQGNSA. Trimming removed 4 bases at V and 9 bases at J, with 13 bases between. The CDR3 runs 13 residues.

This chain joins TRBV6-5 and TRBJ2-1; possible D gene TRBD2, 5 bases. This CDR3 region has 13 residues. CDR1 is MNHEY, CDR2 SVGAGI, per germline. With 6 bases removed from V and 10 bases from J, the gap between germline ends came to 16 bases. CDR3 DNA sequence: TGTGCCAGCAGCCCCGGACTCTTGGGGGAGCAGTTCTTC. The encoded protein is CASSPGLLGEQFF.

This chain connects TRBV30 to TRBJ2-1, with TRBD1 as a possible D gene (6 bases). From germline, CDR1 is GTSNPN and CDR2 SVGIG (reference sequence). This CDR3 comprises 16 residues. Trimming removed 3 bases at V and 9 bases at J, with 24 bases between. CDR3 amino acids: CAWRSPDRWGSGEQFF. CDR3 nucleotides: TGTGCCTGGAGGTCGCCCGACAGGTGGGGGTCTGGTGAGCAGTTCTTC.

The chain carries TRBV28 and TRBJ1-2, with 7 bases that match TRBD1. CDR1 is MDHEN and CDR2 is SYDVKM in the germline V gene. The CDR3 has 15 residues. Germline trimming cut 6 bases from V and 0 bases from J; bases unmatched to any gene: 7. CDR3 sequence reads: CASRLGGTANYGYTF. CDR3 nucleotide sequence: TGTGCCAGCAGGCTTGGGGGGACAGCTAACTATGGCTACACCTTC.

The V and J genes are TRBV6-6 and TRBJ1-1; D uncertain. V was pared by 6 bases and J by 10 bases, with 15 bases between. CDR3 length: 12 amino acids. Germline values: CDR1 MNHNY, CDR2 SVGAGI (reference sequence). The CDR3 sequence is CASSSWREAAFF. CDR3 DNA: TGTGCCAGCAGCTCCTGGAGGGAAGCAGCTTTCTTT.